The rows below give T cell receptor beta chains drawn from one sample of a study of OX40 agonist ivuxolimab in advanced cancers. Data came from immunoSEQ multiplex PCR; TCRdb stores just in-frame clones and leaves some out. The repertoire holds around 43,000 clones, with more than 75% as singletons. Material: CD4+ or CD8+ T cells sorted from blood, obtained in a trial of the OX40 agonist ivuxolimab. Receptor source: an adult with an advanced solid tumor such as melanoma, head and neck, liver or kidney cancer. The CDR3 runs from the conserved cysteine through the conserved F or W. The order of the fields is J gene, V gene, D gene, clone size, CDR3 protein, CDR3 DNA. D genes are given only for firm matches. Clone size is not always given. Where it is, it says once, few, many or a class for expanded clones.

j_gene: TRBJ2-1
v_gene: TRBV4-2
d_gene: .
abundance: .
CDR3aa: CASSQDLLVGGPNEQFF
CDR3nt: TGTGCCAGCAGCCAAGATCTTCTGGTGGGGGGGCCGAATGAGCAGTTCTTC

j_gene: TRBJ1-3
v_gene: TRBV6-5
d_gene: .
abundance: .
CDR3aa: CASSYSNSVNTIYF
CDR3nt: TGTGCCAGCAGTTACTCGAACAGTGTGAACACCATATATTTT

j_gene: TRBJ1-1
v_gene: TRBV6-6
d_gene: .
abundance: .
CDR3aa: CASSFSGDTEAFF
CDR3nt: TGTGCCAGCAGTTTTTCAGGGGACACTGAAGCTTTCTTT

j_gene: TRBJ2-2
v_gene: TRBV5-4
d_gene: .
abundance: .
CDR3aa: CASSGDSGELFF
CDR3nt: TGTGCCAGCAGCGGCGATAGCGGGGAGCTGTTTTTT

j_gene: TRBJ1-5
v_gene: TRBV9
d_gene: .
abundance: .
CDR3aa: CASSVGPESVGPQHF
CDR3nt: TGTGCCAGCAGCGTAGGCCCAGAGTCAGTTGGGCCCCAGCATTTT

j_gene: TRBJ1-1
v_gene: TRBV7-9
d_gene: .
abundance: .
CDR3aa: CASSLVSVNTEAFF
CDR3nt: TGTGCCAGCAGCTTAGTTTCCGTGAACACTGAAGCTTTCTTT

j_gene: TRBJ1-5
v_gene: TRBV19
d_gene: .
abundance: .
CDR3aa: CASSILGERNQPQHF
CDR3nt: TGTGCCAGTAGTATTCTAGGAGAGCGCAATCAGCCCCAGCATTTT

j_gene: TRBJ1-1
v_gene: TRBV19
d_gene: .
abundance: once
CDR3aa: CASSIAAPSNTEAFF
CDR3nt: TGTGCCAGTAGTATAGCAGCCCCTTCGAACACTGAAGCTTTCTTT

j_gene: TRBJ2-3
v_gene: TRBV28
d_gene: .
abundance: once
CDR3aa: CASSPLAVTDTQYF
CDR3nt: TGTGCCAGCAGTCCCTTAGCGGTCACAGATACGCAGTATTTT

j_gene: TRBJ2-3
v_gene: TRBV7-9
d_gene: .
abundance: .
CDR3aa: CASSPGPPVNTQYF
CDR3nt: TGTGCCAGCAGCCCCGGGCCCCCAGTGAATACGCAGTATTTT

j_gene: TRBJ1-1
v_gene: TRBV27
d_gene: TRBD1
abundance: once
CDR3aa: CASSFTGGNTEAFF
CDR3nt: TGTGCCAGCAGTTTTACAGGGGGGAACACTGAAGCTTTCTTT

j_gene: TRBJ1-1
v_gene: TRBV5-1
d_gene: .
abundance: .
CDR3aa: CASSLGRGATEAFF
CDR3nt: TGCGCCAGCAGCTTGGGGAGGGGAGCGACTGAAGCTTTCTTT

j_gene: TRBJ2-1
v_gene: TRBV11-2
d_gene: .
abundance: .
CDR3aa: CASSLARGEQFF
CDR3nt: TGTGCCAGCAGCTTAGCGCGGGGTGAGCAGTTCTTC

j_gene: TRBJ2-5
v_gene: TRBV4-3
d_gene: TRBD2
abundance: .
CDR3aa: CASSRVGTSGYQETQYF
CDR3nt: TGCGCCAGCAGCCGGGTCGGGACTAGCGGTTACCAAGAGACCCAGTACTTC

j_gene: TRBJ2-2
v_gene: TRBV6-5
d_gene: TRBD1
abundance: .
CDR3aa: CASSYTGAGGELFF
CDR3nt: TGTGCCAGCAGTTACACAGGGGCCGGCGGGGAGCTGTTTTTT

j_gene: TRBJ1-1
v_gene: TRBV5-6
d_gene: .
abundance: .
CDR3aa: CASSASLNTEAFF
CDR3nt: TGTGCCAGCAGCGCCAGCTTGAACACTGAAGCTTTCTTT

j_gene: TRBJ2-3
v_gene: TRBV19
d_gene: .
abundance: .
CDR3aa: CASSISLGAVGVDTQYF
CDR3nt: TGTGCCAGTAGTATAAGTCTTGGGGCTGTGGGGGTGGATACGCAGTATTTT

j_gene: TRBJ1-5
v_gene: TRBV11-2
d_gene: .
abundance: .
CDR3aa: CASSSQASNQPQHF
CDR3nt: TGTGCCAGCAGCTCCCAAGCTAGCAATCAGCCCCAGCATTTT

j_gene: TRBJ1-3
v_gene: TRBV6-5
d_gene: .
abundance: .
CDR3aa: CASGLDGSGNTIYF
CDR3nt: TGTGCCAGCGGGCTGGACGGGTCTGGAAACACCATATATTTT

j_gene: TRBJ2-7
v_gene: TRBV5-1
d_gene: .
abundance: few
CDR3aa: CASNIGDYEQYF
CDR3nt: TGCGCCAGCAACATAGGAGACTACGAGCAGTACTTC

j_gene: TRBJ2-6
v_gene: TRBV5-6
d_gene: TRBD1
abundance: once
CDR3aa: CASSWGTGGANVLTF
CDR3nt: TGTGCCAGCAGCTGGGGGACAGGTGGGGCCAACGTCCTGACTTTC

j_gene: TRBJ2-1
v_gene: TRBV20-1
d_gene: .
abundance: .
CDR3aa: CSASGGPEQFF
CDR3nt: TGCAGTGCTAGTGGGGGCCCTGAGCAGTTCTTC

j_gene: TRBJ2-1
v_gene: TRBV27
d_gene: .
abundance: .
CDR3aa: CASWRGAHTYNEQFF
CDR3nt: TGTGCCAGTTGGCGTGGGGCGCACACCTACAATGAGCAGTTCTTC

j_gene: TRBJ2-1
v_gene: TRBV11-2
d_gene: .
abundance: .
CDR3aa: CASSLNHEQFF
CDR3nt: TGTGCCAGCAGCTTAAATCATGAGCAGTTCTTC

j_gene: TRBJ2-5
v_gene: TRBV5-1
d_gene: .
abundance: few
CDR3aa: CASSLTPGLEWETQYF
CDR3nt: TGCGCCAGCAGCTTAACACCGGGCCTCGAATGGGAGACCCAGTACTTC

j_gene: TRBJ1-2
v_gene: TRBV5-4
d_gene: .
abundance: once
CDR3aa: CASSLFTDLYGYTF
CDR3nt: TGTGCCAGCAGCTTGTTTACAGACCTCTATGGCTACACCTTC

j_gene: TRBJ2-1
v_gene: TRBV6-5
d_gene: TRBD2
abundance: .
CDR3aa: CASTGLVGDNEQFF
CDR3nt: TGTGCCAGCACCGGACTAGTGGGGGACAATGAGCAGTTCTTC

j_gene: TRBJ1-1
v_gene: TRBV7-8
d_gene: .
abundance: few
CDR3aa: CASSPRDNTEAFF
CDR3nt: TGTGCCAGCAGCCCCCGGGACAACACTGAAGCTTTCTTT

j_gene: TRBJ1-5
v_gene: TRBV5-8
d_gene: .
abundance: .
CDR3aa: CASSLGFSNQPQHF
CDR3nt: TGTGCCAGCAGTTTAGGGTTCAGCAATCAGCCCCAGCATTTT

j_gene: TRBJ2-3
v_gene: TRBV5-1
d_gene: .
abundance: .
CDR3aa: CASSLEGSFEYF
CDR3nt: TGCGCCAGCAGCTTGGAGGGGAGTTTTGAGTATTTT

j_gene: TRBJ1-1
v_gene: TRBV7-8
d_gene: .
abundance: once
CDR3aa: CASSSYLGWEAEAFF
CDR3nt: TGTGCCAGCAGCTCCTACCTAGGGTGGGAGGCTGAAGCTTTCTTT

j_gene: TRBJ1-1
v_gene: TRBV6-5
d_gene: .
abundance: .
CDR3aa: CASSPGPTNTEAFF
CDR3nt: TGTGCCAGCAGTCCGGGACCTACTAACACTGAAGCTTTCTTT

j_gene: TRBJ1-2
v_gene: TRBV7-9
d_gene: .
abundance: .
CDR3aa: CASSSEGGPPVYGYTF
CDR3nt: TGTGCCAGCAGCTCCGAGGGGGGACCACCGGTGTATGGCTACACCTTC

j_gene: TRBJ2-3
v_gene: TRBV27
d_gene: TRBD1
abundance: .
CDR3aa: CASHRTGVGAPDTQYF
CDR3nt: TGTGCCAGTCACAGGACAGGGGTTGGAGCACCAGATACGCAGTATTTT

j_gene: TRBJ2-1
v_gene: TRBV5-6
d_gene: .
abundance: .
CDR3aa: CASSKAEWYEQFF
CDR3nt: TGTGCCAGCAGCAAGGCTGAGTGGTATGAGCAGTTCTTC

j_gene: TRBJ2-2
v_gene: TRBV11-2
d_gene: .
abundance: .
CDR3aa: CASSPYLNTGELFF
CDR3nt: TGTGCCAGCAGCCCCTATCTGAACACCGGGGAGCTGTTTTTT

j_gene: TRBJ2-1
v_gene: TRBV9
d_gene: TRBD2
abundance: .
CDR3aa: CASSQPGTSGGESYNEQFF
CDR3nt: TGTGCCAGCAGTCAACCCGGGACTAGTGGGGGGGAATCCTACAATGAGCAGTTCTTC

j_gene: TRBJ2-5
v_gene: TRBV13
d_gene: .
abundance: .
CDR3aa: CASKVRGNRGRQETQYF
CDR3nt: TGTGCCAGCAAAGTTAGAGGTAATAGAGGGAGACAAGAGACCCAGTACTTC

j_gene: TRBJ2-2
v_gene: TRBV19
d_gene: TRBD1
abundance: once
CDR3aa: CASSIDVQGVLNTGELFF
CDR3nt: TGTGCCAGTAGTATAGATGTCCAGGGGGTTTTGAACACCGGGGAGCTGTTTTTT

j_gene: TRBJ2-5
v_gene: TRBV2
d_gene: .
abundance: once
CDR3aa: CASSEALLGPGWRETQYF
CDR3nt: TGTGCCAGCAGTGAAGCGCTTCTAGGGCCCGGGTGGAGGGAGACCCAGTACTTC

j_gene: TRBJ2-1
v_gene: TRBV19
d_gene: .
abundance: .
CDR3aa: CASSTDIVWGGRGSYNEQFF
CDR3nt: TGTGCCAGTAGTACCGACATAGTATGGGGGGGCCGTGGCTCCTACAATGAGCAGTTCTTC

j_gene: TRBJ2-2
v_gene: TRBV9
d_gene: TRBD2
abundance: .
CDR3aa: CASSYFLAGANTGELFF
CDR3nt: TGTGCCAGCAGCTATTTCCTAGCGGGGGCTAACACCGGGGAGCTGTTTTTT

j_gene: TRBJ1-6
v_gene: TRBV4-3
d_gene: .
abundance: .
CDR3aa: CASSQDARGSYNSPLHF
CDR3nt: TGCGCCAGCAGCCAGGACGCCCGGGGGTCCTATAATTCACCCCTCCACTTT

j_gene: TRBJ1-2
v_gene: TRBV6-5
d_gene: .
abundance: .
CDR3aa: CASSYSSGEVFYGYTF
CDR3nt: TGTGCCAGCAGTTACTCATCTGGGGAGGTTTTTTATGGCTACACCTTC

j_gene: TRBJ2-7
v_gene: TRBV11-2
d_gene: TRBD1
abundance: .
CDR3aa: CASSAPGQGAYEQYF
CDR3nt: TGTGCCAGTAGTGCCCCGGGACAGGGGGCCTACGAGCAGTACTTC

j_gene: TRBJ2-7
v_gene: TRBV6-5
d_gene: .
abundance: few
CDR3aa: CASSSTEFGQYF
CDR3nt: TGTGCCAGCAGTTCGACTGAGTTCGGGCAGTACTTC

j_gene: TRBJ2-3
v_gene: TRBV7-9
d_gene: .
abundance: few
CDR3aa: CASSFSGRLTDTQYF
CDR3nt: TGTGCCAGCAGCTTTTCCGGTAGGCTCACAGATACGCAGTATTTT

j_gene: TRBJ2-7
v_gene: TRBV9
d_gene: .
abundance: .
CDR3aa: CASSVDSGRHYEQYF
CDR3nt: TGTGCCAGCAGCGTAGACAGCGGACGACACTACGAGCAGTACTTC

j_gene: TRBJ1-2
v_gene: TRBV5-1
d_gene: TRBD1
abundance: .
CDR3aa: CASSLVPTGGAGYGYTF
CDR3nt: TGCGCCAGCAGCTTGGTTCCTACAGGGGGCGCGGGGTATGGCTACACCTTC

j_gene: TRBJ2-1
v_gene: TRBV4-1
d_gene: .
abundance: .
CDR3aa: CASSQGPPYEFWQFF
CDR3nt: TGCGCCAGCAGCCAAGGTCCGCCTTATGAGTTTTGGCAGTTCTTC

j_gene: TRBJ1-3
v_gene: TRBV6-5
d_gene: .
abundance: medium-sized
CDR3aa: CASSTGEDTIYF
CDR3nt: TGTGCCAGCAGTACGGGTGAAGACACCATATATTTT

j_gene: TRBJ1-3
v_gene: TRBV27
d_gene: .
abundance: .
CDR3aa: CASSFVPIGNTIYF
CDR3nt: TGTGCCAGCAGTTTTGTTCCGATAGGAAACACCATATATTTT

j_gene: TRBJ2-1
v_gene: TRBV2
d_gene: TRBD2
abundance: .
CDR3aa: CASLEALAGFYNEQFF
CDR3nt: TGTGCCAGCCTCGAGGCGCTAGCGGGGTTTTACAATGAGCAGTTCTTC

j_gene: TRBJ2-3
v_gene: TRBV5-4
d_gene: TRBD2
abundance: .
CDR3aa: CASSSPMGEGLTDTQYF
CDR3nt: TGTGCCAGCAGCTCCCCGATGGGGGAGGGGCTGACAGATACGCAGTATTTT

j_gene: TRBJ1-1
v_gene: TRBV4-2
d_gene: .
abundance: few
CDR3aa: CASSQDITENTEAFF
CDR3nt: TGTGCCAGCAGCCAAGATATCACGGAGAACACTGAAGCTTTCTTT

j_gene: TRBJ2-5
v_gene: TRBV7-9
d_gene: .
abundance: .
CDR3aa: CASSPYSGGAETQYF
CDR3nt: TGTGCCAGCAGCCCGTATAGTGGGGGGGCTGAGACCCAGTACTTC

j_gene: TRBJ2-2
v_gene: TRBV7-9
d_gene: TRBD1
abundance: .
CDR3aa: CASSPPSGTVLNTGELFF
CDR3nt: TGTGCCAGCAGCCCACCCTCCGGGACAGTCCTGAACACCGGGGAGCTGTTTTTT

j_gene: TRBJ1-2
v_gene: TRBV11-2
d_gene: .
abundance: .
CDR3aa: CASSLGDGYTF
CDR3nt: TGTGCCAGCAGCTTGGGGGATGGCTACACCTTC